This TCR beta chain was captured by sequencing in a study of cytomegalovirus exposure and HLA in healthy donors. Overall study findings and caveats: Cytomegalovirus-associated TCR beta chains were listed, numbering around 150. The classifier was said to identify cytomegalovirus status with high specificity and sensitivity.

Separate from the roughly 730-subject first cohort, the 120-subject validation cohort was the one that the donors belonged to. This clone occurred a few times. Antigen specificity is unknown. Libraries were prepared by immunoSEQ multiplex PCR; TCRdb keeps only in-frame clonotypes and omits some of them. The sample shows 100,000 to 150,000 clones, around 85% of them seen only once. Trimming took 2 bases from V and 0 from J, leaving 8 bases between them. The CDR3 extends over 14 amino acids. The germline V gene has CDR1 SGHNT and CDR2 YYREEE (reference sequence). This receptor was identified in a man between 18 and 29 years old in good health and CMV-seropositive. The chain is built from TRBV5-4 and TRBJ1-2, with D maybe TRBD1 (6 bases). The sample taken for sequencing was PBMCs. The CDR3 spells CASSFNRANYGYTF. The CDR3 nucleotides read TGTGCCAGCAGCTTCAACAGGGCTAACTATGGCTACACCTTC.